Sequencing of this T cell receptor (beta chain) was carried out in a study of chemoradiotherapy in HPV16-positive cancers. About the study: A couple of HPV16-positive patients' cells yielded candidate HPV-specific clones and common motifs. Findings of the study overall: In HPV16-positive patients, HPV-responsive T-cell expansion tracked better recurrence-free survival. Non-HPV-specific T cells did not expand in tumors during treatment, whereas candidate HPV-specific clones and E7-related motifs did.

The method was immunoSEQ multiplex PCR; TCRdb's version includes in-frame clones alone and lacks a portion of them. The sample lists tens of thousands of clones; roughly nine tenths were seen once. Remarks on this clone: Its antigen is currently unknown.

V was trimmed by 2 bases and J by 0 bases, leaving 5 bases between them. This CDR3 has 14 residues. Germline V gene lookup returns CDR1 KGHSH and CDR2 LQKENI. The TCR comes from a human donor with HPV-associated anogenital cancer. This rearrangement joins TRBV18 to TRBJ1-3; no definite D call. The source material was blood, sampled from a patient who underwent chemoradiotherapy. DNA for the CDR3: TGTGCCAGCTCACCAGGGAGCTCTGGAAACACCATATATTTT. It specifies CASSPGSSGNTIYF.